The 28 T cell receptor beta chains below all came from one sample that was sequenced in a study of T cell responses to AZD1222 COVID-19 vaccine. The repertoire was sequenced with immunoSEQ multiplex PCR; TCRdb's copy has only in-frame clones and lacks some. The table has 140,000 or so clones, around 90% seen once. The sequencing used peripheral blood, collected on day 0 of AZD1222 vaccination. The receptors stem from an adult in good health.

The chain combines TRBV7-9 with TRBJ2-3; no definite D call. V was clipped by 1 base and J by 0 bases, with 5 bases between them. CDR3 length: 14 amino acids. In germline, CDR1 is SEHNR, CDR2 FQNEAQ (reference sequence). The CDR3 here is CASSLVASTDTQYF. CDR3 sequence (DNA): TGTGCCAGCAGCTTAGTTGCTAGCACAGATACGCAGTATTTT. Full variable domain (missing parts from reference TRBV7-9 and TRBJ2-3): DTGVSQNPRHKITKRGQNVTFRCDPISEHNRLYWYRQTLGQGPEFLTYFQNEAQLEKSRLLSDRFSAERPKGSFSTLEIQRTEQGDSAMYLCASSLVASTDTQYFGPGTRLTVL.

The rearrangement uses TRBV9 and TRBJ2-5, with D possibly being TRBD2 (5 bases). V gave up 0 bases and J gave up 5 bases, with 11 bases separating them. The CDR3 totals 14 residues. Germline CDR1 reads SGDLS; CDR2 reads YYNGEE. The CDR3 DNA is TGTGCCAGCAGCGTAGCCGGGGTAGGGGAGACCCAGTACTTC. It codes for CASSVAGVGETQYF.

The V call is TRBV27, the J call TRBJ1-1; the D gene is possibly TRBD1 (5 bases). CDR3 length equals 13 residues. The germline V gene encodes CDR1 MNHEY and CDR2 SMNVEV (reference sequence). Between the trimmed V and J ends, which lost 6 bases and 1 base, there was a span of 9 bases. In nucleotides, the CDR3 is TGTGCCAGCAGCTCAGACAGGAACACTGAAGCTTTCTTT. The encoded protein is CASSSDRNTEAFF.

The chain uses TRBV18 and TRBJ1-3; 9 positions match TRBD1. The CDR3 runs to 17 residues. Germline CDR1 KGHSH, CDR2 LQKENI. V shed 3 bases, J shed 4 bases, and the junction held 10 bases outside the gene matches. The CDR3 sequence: CASSPETGGRAGNTIYF. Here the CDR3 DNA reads TGTGCCAGCTCACCTGAGACAGGGGGAAGAGCGGGAAACACCATATATTTT.

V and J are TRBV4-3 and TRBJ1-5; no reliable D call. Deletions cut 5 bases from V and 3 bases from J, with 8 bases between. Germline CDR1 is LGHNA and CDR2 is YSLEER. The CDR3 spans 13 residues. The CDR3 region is CASSVDVNQPQHF. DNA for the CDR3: TGCGCCAGCAGCGTGGACGTCAATCAGCCCCAGCATTTT.

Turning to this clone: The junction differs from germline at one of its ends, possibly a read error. The CDR3 sequence is CASSPPERGQSF. In DNA form, the CDR3 reads TGTGCCAGCAGCCCACCCGAGCGGGGACAGAGCTTC. V and J are TRBV6-2 or TRBV6-3 and TRBJ2-7; D tentatively fits TRBD1 or TRBD2 (7 bases each). CDR1 and CDR2 (germline): MNHEY, SVGEGT. The CDR3 sequence is 12 residues long.

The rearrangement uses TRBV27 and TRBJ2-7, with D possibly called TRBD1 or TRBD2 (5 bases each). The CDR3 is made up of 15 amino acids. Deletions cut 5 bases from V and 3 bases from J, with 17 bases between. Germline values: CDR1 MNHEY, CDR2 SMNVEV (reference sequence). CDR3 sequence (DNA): TGTGCCAGCAGTGGCTACGGACAACGGGACTACGAGCAGTACTTC. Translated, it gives CASSGYGQRDYEQYF.

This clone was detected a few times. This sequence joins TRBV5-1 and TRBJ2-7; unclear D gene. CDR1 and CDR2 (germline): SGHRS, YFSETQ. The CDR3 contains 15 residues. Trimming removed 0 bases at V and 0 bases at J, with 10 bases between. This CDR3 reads CASSLDWESSYEQYF. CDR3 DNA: TGCGCCAGCAGCTTGGACTGGGAAAGCTCCTACGAGCAGTACTTC.

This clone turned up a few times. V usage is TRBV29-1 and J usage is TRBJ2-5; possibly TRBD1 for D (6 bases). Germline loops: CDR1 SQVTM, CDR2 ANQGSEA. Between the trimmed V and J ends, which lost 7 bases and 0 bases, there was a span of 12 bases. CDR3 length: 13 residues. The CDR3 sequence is CSGAGDYQETQYF. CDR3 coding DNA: TGCAGCGGGGCAGGGGATTACCAAGAGACCCAGTACTTC.

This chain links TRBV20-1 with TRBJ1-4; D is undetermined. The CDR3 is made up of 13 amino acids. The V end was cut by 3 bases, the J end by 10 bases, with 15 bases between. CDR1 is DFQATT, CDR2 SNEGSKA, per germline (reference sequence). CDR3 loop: CSASRSGFGKLFF. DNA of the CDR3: TGCAGTGCTAGTCGCTCGGGTTTTGGAAAACTGTTTTTT.

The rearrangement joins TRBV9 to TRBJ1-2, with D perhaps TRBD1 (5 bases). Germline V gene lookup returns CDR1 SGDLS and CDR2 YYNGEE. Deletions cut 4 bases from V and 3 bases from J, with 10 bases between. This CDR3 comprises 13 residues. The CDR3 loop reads CASSPGAYYGYTF. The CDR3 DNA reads TGTGCCAGCAGCCCCGGGGCGTACTATGGCTACACCTTC.

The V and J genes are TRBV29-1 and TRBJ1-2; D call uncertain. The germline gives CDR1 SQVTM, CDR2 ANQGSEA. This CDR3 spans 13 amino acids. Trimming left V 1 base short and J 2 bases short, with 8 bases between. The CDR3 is CSVEGGRNYGYTF. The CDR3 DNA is TGCAGCGTTGAAGGGGGTCGGAACTATGGCTACACCTTC.

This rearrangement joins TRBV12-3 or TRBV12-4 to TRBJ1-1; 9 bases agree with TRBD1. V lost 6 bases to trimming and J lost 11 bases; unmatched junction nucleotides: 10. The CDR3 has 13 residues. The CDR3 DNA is TGTGCCAGCAGCCGAAGGGGGACAGGGTTGGCTTTCTTT. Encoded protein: CASSRRGTGLAFF.

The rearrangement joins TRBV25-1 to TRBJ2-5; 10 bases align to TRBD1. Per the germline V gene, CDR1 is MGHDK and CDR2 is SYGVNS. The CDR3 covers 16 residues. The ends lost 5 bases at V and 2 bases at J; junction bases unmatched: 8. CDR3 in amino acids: CASSLRTGGPQETQYF. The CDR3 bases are TGTGCCAGCAGTCTCCGGACAGGGGGGCCGCAAGAGACCCAGTACTTC.

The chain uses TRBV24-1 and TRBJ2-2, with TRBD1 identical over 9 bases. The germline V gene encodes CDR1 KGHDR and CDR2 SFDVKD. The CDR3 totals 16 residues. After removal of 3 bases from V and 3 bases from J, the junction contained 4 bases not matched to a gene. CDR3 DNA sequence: TGTGCCACCAGTGATGGGGACAGGGTTTACACCGGGGAGCTGTTTTTT. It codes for CATSDGDRVYTGELFF.

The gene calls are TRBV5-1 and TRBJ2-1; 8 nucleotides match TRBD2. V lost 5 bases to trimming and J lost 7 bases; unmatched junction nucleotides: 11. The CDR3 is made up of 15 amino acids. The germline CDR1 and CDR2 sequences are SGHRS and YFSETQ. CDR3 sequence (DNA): TGCGCCAGCAGACCGAGCGGGGGCGGCAGGAATGAGCAGTTCTTC. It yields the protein CASRPSGGGRNEQFF. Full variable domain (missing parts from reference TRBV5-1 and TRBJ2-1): KAGVTQTPRYLIKTRGQQVTLSCSPISGHRSVSWYQQTPGQGLQFLFEYFSETQRNKGNFPGRFSGRQFSNSRSEMNVSTLELGDSALYLCASRPSGGGRNEQFFGPGTRLTVL.

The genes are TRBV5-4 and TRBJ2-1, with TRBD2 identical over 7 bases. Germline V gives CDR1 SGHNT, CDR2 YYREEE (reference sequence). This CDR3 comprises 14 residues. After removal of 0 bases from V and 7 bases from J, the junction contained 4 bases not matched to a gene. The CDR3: CASSLVGGGNEQFF. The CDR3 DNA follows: TGTGCCAGCAGCTTGGTTGGGGGGGGAAATGAGCAGTTCTTC.

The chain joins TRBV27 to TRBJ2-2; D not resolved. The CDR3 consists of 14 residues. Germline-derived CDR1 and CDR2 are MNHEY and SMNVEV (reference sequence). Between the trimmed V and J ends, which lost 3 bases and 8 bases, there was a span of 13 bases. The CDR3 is CASSFEIRVGELFF. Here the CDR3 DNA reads TGTGCCAGCAGTTTTGAAATAAGAGTTGGGGAGCTGTTTTTT.

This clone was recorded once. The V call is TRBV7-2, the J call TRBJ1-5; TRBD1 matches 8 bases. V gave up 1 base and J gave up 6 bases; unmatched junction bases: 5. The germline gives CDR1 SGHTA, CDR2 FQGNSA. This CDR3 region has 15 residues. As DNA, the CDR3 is TGTGCCAGCAGCTTAGTGGCAGGGGGCGGTCAGCCCCAGCATTTT. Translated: CASSLVAGGGQPQHF.

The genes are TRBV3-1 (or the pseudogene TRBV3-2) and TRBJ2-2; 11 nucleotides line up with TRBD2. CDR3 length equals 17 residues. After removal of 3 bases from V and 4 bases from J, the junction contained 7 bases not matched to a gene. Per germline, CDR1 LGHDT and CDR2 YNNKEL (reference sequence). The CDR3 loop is CASSQVSGGAFTGELFF. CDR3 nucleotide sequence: TGTGCCAGCAGCCAGGTTAGCGGGGGGGCCTTCACCGGGGAGCTGTTTTTT.

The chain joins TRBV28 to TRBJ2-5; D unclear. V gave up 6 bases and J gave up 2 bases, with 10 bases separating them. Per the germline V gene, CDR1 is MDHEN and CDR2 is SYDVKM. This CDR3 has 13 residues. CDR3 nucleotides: TGTGCCAGCAGCCTTGACACGCAAGAGACCCAGTACTTC. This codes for CASSLDTQETQYF.

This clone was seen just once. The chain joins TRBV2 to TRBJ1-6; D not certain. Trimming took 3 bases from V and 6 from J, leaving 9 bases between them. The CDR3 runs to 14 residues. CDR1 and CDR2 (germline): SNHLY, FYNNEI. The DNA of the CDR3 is TGTGCCAGCAGTGAGATAGGCAGTAATTCACCCCTCCACTTT. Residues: CASSEIGSNSPLHF.

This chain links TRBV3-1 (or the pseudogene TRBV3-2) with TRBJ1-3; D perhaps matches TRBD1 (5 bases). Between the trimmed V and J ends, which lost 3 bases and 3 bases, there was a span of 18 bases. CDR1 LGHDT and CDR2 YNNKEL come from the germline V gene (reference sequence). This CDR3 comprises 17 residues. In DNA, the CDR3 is TGTGCCAGCAGCCAGTCTGCGAGGGCAGGGAGTGGAAACACCATATATTTT. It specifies CASSQSARAGSGNTIYF.

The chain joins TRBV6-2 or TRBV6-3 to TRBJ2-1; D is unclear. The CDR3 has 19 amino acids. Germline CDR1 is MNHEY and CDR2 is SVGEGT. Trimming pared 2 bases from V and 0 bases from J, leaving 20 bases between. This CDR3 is CASSYGRGSLKRSYNEQFF. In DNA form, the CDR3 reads TGTGCCAGCAGTTACGGTCGCGGTAGCTTAAAACGCTCCTACAATGAGCAGTTCTTC.

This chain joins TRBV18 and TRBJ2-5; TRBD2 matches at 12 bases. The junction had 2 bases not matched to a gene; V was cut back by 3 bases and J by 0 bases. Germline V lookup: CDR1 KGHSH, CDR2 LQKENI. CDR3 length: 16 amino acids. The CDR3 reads CASSPTSGGYQETQYF. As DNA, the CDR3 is TGTGCCAGCTCACCCACTAGCGGGGGGTACCAAGAGACCCAGTACTTC.

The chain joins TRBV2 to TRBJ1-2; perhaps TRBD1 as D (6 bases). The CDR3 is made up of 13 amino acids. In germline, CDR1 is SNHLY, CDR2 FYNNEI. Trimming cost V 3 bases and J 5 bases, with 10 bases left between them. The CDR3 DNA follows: TGTGCCAGCAGTGATCAGGGGAGATATGGCTACACCTTC. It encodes CASSDQGRYGYTF.

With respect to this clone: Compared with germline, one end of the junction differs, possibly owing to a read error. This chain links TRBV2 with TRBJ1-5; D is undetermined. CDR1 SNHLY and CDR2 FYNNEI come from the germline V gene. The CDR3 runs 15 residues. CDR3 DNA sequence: TGTGCCAGCAGGGAAGGAACCTATAGCAATCAGCCCCAGCATTTT. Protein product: CASREGTYSNQPQHF. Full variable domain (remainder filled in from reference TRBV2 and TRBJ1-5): EPEVTQTPSHQVTQMGQEVILRCVPISNHLYFYWYRQILGQKVEFLVSFYNNEISEKSEIFDDQFSVERPDGSNFTLKIRSTKLEDSAMYFCASREGTYSNQPQHFGDGTRLSIL.

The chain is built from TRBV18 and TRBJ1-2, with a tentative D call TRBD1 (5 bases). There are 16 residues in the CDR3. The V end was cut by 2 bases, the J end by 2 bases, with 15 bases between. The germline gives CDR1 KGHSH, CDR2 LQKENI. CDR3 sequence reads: CASSPSEGMRNYGYTF. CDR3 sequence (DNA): TGTGCCAGCTCACCATCTGAGGGGATGCGGAACTATGGCTACACCTTC.